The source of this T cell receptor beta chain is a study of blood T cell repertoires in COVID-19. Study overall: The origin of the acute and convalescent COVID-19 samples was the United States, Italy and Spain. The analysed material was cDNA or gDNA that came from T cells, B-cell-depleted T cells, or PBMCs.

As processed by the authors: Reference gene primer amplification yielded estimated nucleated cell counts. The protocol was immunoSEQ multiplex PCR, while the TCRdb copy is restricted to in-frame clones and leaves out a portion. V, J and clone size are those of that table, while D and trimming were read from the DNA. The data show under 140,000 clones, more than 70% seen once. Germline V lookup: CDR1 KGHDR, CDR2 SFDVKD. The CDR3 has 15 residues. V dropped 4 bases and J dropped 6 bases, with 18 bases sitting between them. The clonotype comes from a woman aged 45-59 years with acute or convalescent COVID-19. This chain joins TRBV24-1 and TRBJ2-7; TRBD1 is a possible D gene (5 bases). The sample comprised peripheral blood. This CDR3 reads CATSDPGRGGGEQYF. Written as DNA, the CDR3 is TGTGCCACCAGTGACCCCGGAAGGGGTGGTGGCGAGCAGTACTTC.